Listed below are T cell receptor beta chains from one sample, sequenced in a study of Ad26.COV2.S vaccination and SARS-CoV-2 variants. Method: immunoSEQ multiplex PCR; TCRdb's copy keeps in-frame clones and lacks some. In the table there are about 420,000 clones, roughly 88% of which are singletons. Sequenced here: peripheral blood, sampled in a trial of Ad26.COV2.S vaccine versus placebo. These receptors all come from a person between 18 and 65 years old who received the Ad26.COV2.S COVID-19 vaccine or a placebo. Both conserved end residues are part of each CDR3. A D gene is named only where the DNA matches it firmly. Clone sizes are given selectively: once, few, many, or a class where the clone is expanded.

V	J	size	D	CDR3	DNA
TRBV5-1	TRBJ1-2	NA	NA	CASSLDGGSVYGYTF	TGCGCCAGCAGCTTGGACGGGGGCTCGGTCTATGGCTACACCTTC
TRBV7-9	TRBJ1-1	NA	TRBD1	CASSPYRQGAMTEAFF	TGTGCCAGCAGCCCTTACCGACAGGGGGCAATGACTGAAGCTTTCTTT
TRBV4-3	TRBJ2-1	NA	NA	CASSQEYGDQVYNEQFF	TGCGCCAGCAGCCAAGAGTACGGGGACCAGGTTTACAATGAGCAGTTCTTC
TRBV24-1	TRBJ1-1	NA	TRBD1	CATRDRRGTEAFF	TGTGCCACCAGGGACAGGCGGGGGACTGAAGCTTTCTTT
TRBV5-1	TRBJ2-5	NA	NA	CASSARDYSETQYF	TGCGCCAGCAGCGCACGCGACTATTCGGAGACCCAGTACTTC
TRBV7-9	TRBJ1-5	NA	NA	CASSLAAQPQHF	TGTGCCAGCAGCTTAGCCGCCCAGCCCCAGCATTTT
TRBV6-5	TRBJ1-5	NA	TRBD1	CASSQATGGYQPQHF	TGTGCCAGCAGCCAGGCGACAGGGGGTTATCAGCCCCAGCATTTT
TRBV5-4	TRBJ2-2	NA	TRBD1	CASSSGQSNTGELFF	TGTGCCAGCAGCTCGGGACAGTCGAACACCGGGGAGCTGTTTTTT
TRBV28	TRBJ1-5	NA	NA	CASSPRGGIDQPQHF	TGTGCCAGCAGCCCAAGGGGCGGGATCGATCAGCCCCAGCATTTT
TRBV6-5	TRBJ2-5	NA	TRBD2	CASRDLAGPQETQYF	TGTGCCAGCAGAGACCTAGCGGGGCCCCAAGAGACCCAGTACTTC
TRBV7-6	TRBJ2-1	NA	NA	CASSLPSSNEQFF	TGTGCCAGCAGCTTACCTAGCAGCAATGAGCAGTTCTTC
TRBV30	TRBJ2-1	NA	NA	CAWSVGGLYNEQFF	TGTGCCTGGAGTGTAGGGGGACTCTACAATGAGCAGTTCTTC
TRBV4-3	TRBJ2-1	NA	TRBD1	CASSQRAGGYNEQFF	TGCGCCAGCAGCCAAAGGGCAGGGGGCTACAATGAGCAGTTCTTC
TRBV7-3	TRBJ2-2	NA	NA	CASSPLENTGELFF	TGTGCCAGCAGCCCGCTAGAGAACACCGGGGAGCTGTTTTTT
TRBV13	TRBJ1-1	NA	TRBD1	CASSLGLGQGKLAFF	TGTGCCAGCAGCTTAGGCCTGGGACAGGGTAAGTTGGCTTTCTTT
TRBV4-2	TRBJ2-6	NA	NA	CASSQAHRVSGANVLTF	TGTGCCAGCAGCCAAGCTCACCGGGTCTCTGGGGCCAACGTCCTGACTTTC
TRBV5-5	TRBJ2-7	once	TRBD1	CASSPRTGDSYEQYF	TGTGCCAGCAGCCCCAGGACAGGGGACTCCTACGAGCAGTACTTC
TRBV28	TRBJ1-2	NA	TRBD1	CASSLTGGSFGYTF	TGTGCCAGCAGTTTAACAGGGGGCAGTTTCGGCTACACCTTC
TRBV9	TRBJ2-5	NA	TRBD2	CASTPGGGSGETQYF	TGTGCCAGCACCCCCGGCGGGGGATCCGGGGAGACCCAGTACTTC
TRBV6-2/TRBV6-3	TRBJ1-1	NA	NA	CASSRTVPEAFF	TGTGCCAGCAGCCGGACAGTCCCTGAAGCTTTCTTT
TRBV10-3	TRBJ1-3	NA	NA	CAISEYSGNTIYF	TGTGCCATCAGTGAGTACTCTGGAAACACCATATATTTT
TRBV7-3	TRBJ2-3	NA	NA	CASSDFQADTQYF	TGTGCCAGCAGCGACTTTCAGGCAGATACGCAGTATTTT
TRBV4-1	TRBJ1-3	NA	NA	CASSQDFSAGNTIYF	TGCGCCAGCAGCCAAGATTTTTCCGCTGGAAACACCATATATTTT
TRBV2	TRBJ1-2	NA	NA	CASSERRQANYGYTF	TGTGCCAGCAGTGAGAGGAGACAAGCTAACTATGGCTACACCTTC
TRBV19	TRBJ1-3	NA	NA	CASSIVPRQGGGNTIYF	TGTGCCAGTAGTATAGTTCCGCGGCAGGGAGGTGGAAACACCATATATTTT
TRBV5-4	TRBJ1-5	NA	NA	CASSLKGGNQPQHF	TGTGCCAGCAGCTTGAAGGGCGGCAATCAGCCCCAGCATTTT
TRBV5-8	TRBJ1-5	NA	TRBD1	CASSRGDSLEGNQPQHF	TGTGCCAGCAGCCGGGGGGACAGCCTTGAGGGAAATCAGCCCCAGCATTTT
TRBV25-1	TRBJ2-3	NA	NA	CASSESTGRTDTQYF	TGTGCCAGCAGTGAATCTACGGGGCGCACAGATACGCAGTATTTT